This section outlines one T cell receptor beta chain sequence together with its context. As yet, its antigen is unknown. The data were taken from a study of T-cell memory formation after mild COVID-19. Study findings and constraints: Cross-reactive memory apparently joined, as some responding clones appeared in pre-infection memory. Clones that contracted from day 15 to 85 had balanced CD4/CD8; later expanders were CD4+ biased.

The J segment lost 2 bases and the V segment lost 7 bases, leaving 5 bases of the junction unmatched. The CDR3 runs 15 residues. The germline gives CDR1 LNHNV, CDR2 YYDKDF (reference sequence). Constant-segment primers served in 5'RACE that generated TCR alpha and TCR beta cDNA libraries bearing sample barcodes and UMIs. From the 5' RACE reads, TCRdb called clonotypes with MiXCR, one entry per CDR3 protein. The table includes roughly 380,000 distinct CDR3 sequences, 28% detected once. This clonotype was sampled from an adult woman who had mild COVID-19 (a few samples of this study predate the infection). Cell type and time point are not known. The specimen sequenced was PBMCs or a T cell subset sorted from them (not recorded which). This chain uses TRBV15 with TRBJ2-1, with TRBD2 matching over 10 bases. CDR3 amino acids: CATTAGTSAYNEQFF. CDR3 DNA sequence: TGTGCCACCACAGCGGGGACTAGCGCCTACAATGAGCAGTTCTTC.